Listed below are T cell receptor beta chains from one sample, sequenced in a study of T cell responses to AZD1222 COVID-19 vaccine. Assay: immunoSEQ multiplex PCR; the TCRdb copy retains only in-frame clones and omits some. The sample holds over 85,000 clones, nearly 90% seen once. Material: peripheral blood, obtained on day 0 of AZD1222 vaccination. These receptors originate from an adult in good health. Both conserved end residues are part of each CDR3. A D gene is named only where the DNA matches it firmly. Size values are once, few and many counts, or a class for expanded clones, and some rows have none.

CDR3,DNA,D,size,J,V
CASSQVLRTGDGYTF,TGCGCCAGCAGCCAAGTATTAAGGACAGGGGACGGCTACACCTTC,TRBD1,.,TRBJ1-2,TRBV4-1
CASSVAIQSTEAFF,TGTGCCAGCAGCGTAGCTATACAGTCCACTGAAGCTTTCTTT,.,.,TRBJ1-1,TRBV9
CASSVVLGASNTGELFF,TGTGCCAGCAGCGTAGTTTTAGGGGCCTCGAACACCGGGGAGCTGTTTTTT,.,.,TRBJ2-2,TRBV9
CASSAGRGQETQYF,TGTGCCAGCAGCGCGGGTAGGGGACAAGAGACCCAGTACTTC,.,.,TRBJ2-5,TRBV5-4
CAIGRPGTANTGELFF,TGTGCCATCGGCCGACCCGGGACAGCTAACACCGGGGAGCTGTTTTTT,TRBD1,.,TRBJ2-2,TRBV10-3
CASSPRQAQHYGYTF,TGTGCCAGCAGCCCCCGACAGGCCCAACACTATGGCTACACCTTC,.,.,TRBJ1-2,TRBV3-1/TRBV3-2
CASSTWDRALPQQYF,TGTGCCAGCAGCACCTGGGACAGGGCCTTACCCCAGCAGTACTTC,TRBD1,.,TRBJ2-7,TRBV11-1
CASSLVSGGTDTQYF,TGTGCCAGCAGCTTAGTCTCTGGGGGCACAGATACGCAGTATTTT,.,once,TRBJ2-3,TRBV7-3
CASSLGGLAKNIQYF,TGTGCCAGCAGCTTAGGCGGTCTAGCCAAAAACATTCAGTACTTC,.,.,TRBJ2-4,TRBV7-2
CASKRTSGVQETQYF,TGTGCCAGCAAACGGACTAGCGGGGTCCAAGAGACCCAGTACTTC,TRBD2,.,TRBJ2-5,TRBV6-5
CASRNRGGYTF,TGTGCCAGCAGGAACAGGGGCGGCTACACCTTC,TRBD1,.,TRBJ1-2,TRBV2
CASSTGQGVDGYTF,TGTGCCAGTAGTACCGGACAGGGTGTCGATGGCTACACCTTC,TRBD1,.,TRBJ1-2,TRBV19
CASSQLEGTNQPQHF,TGTGCCAGCTCCCAATTAGAGGGGACCAATCAGCCCCAGCATTTT,.,.,TRBJ1-5,TRBV18
CAWRRGNTEAFF,TGTGCCTGGAGGAGGGGGAACACTGAAGCTTTCTTT,.,.,TRBJ1-1,TRBV30
CASSLGVGPTGEKLFF,TGTGCCAGCAGCTTAGGAGTGGGCCCTACGGGGGAAAAACTGTTTTTT,.,.,TRBJ1-4,TRBV11-1
CASSEWGDTYEQYF,TGTGCCAGCAGTGAATGGGGGGACACCTACGAGCAGTACTTC,.,.,TRBJ2-7,TRBV25-1
CASSLDREPRYGYTF,TGTGCCAGCAGCCTCGACAGGGAACCTAGGTATGGCTACACCTTC,TRBD1,.,TRBJ1-2,TRBV5-4
CAIWSGEETQYF,TGTGCCATTTGGAGCGGGGAAGAGACCCAGTACTTC,TRBD2,.,TRBJ2-5,TRBV10-3
CASSPGVESGGNQPQHF,TGTGCCAGCAGCCCCGGAGTGGAGAGCGGTGGCAATCAGCCCCAGCATTTT,.,.,TRBJ1-5,TRBV7-9
CASSETGNQGMNTEAFF,TGTGCCAGCAGCGAGACAGGGAATCAGGGTATGAACACTGAAGCTTTCTTT,TRBD1,.,TRBJ1-1,TRBV13
CASSQDETGVRNTIYF,TGTGCCAGCAGCCAAGATGAAACAGGGGTTAGAAACACCATATATTTT,TRBD1,.,TRBJ1-3,TRBV14
CASSQDYSNQPQHF,TGCGCCAGCAGCCAAGATTACTCAAATCAGCCCCAGCATTTT,.,.,TRBJ1-5,TRBV4-1
CASSFGGSYEQYF,TGTGCCAGCAGCTTCGGGGGAAGCTACGAGCAGTACTTC,.,.,TRBJ2-7,TRBV7-2
CASSLDRGRDRPYEQYF,TGTGCCAGCAGCTTAGATCGGGGGCGAGATCGTCCCTACGAGCAGTACTTC,.,.,TRBJ2-7,TRBV7-2
CASSLGTPGSNQPQHF,TGTGCCAGCAGTCTCGGGACACCGGGGAGCAATCAGCCCCAGCATTTT,.,.,TRBJ1-5,TRBV2
CASGSTPNIQYF,TGTGCCAGCGGTTCCACTCCGAACATTCAGTACTTC,.,.,TRBJ2-4,TRBV6-5
CASSVSGVSTDTQYF,TGTGCCAGCAGCGTCTCAGGGGTTAGCACAGATACGCAGTATTTT,.,.,TRBJ2-3,TRBV6-5
CASSQEQGGYSNQPQHF,TGTGCCAGCAGCCAAGAACAGGGGGGCTATAGCAATCAGCCCCAGCATTTT,TRBD1,.,TRBJ1-5,TRBV4-2
CASSLVPAATEAFF,TGTGCCAGCAGCTTGGTCCCCGCCGCCACTGAAGCTTTCTTT,.,.,TRBJ1-1,TRBV5-4
CASSLVSGEQYF,TGTGCCAGCAGCTTAGTTTCGGGGGAGCAGTACTTC,.,large,TRBJ2-7,TRBV11-1
CASNLDRPNLVWELFF,TGTGCCAGCAACCTGGACAGGCCTAATTTAGTATGGGAGCTGTTTTTT,TRBD1,once,TRBJ2-2,TRBV11-3
CASSLGPTGPTNEKLFF,TGTGCCAGCAGCTTAGGGCCCACAGGGCCCACTAATGAAAAACTGTTTTTT,.,.,TRBJ1-4,TRBV11-2
CATSLLNTEAFF,TGTGCCACGAGTTTGCTGAACACTGAAGCTTTCTTT,.,.,TRBJ1-1,TRBV10-3
CASSKGQGIGGYTF,TGTGCCAGCAGCAAGGGACAGGGGATCGGTGGCTACACCTTC,TRBD1,.,TRBJ1-2,TRBV13
CASTVGLTEAFF,TGTGCCAGTACTGTGGGCCTCACTGAAGCTTTCTTT,.,once,TRBJ1-1,TRBV19
CASSLNPGGHNSPLHF,TGTGCCAGCAGCTTAAATCCTGGGGGCCATAATTCACCCCTCCACTTT,.,.,TRBJ1-6,TRBV7-2
CASALWTGGNYGYTF,TGTGCCAGCGCTCTATGGACAGGGGGGAACTATGGCTACACCTTC,TRBD1,.,TRBJ1-2,TRBV7-9
CASSLQGGNTEAFF,TGTGCCAGCAGCTTGCAGGGGGGGAACACTGAAGCTTTCTTT,TRBD1,.,TRBJ1-1,TRBV5-6
CASSPGQGGPAGGGEQYF,TGTGCCAGCAGCCCGGGACAGGGAGGGCCCGCGGGGGGTGGCGAGCAGTACTTC,.,.,TRBJ2-7,TRBV7-9
CASSSQGSSYEQYF,TGTGCCAGCAGCTCTCAGGGGTCCTCCTACGAGCAGTACTTC,.,.,TRBJ2-7,TRBV11-3
CASSYQGSLREQYF,TGTGCCAGCAGTTATCAGGGAAGTCTTCGCGAGCAGTACTTC,.,.,TRBJ2-7,TRBV2
CAITEIQSLHTEAFF,TGTGCCATAACAGAAATACAATCCCTGCACACTGAAGCTTTCTTT,.,.,TRBJ1-1,TRBV7-9